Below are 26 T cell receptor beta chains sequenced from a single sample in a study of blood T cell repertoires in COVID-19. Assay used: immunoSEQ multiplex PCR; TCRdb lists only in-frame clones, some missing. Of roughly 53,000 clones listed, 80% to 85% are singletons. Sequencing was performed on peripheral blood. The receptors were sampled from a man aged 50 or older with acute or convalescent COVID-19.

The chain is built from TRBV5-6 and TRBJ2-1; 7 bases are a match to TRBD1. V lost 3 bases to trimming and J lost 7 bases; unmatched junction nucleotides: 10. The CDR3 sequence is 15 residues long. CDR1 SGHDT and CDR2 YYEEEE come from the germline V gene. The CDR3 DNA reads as TGTGCCAGCAGCTATATAGCGTCAGGGGGAAATGAGCAGTTCTTC. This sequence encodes CASSYIASGGNEQFF. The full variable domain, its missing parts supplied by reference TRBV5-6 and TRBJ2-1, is DAGVTQSPTHLIKTRGQQVTLRCSPKSGHDTVSWYQQALGQGPQFIFQYYEEEERQRGNFPDRFSGHQFPNYSSELNVNALLLGDSALYLCASSYIASGGNEQFFGPGTRLTVL.

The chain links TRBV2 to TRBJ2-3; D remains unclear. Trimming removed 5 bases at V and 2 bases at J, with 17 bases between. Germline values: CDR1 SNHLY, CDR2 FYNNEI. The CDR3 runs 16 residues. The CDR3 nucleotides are TGTGCCAGCAGTACCTTTAATACACGTGCCACAGATACGCAGTATTTT. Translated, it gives CASSTFNTRATDTQYF.

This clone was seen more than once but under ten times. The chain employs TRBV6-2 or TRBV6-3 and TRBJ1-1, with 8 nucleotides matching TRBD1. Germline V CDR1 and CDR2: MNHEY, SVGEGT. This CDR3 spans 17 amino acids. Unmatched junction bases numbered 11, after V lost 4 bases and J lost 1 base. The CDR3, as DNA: TGTGCCAGCAGTTGGTTTGGACAGGGTGTCTCGAACACTGAAGCTTTCTTT. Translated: CASSWFGQGVSNTEAFF.

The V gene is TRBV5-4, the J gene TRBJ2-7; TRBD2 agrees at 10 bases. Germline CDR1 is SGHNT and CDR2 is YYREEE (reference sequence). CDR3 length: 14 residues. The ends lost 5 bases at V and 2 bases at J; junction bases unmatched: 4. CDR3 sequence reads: CASSVAGGTYEQYF. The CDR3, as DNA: TGTGCCAGCAGTGTAGCGGGGGGAACCTACGAGCAGTACTTC.

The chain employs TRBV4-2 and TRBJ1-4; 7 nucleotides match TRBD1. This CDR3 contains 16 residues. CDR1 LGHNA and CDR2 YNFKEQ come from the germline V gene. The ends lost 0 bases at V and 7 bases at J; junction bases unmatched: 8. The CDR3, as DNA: TGTGCCAGCAGCCAAGAGGTTAGGAGGGGGCGTGAAAAACTGTTTTTT. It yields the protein CASSQEVRRGREKLFF.

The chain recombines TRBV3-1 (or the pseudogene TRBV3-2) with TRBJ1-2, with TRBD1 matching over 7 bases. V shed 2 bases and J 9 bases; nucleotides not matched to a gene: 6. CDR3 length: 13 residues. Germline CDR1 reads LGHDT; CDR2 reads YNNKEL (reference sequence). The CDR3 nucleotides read TGTGCCAGCAGCCAACGACAGGGTGAACGCTACACCTTC. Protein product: CASSQRQGERYTF.

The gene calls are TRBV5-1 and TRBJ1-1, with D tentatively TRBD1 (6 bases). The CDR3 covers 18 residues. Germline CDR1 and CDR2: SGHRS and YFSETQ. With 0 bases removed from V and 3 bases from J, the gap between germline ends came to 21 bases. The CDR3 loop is CASSLAGSQGYVDTEAFF. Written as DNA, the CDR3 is TGCGCCAGCAGCTTGGCCGGGTCACAGGGTTACGTGGACACTGAAGCTTTCTTT. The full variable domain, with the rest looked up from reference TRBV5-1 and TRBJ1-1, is KAGVTQTPRYLIKTRGQQVTLSCSPISGHRSVSWYQQTPGQGLQFLFEYFSETQRNKGNFPGRFSGRQFSNSRSEMNVSTLELGDSALYLCASSLAGSQGYVDTEAFFGQGTRLTVV.

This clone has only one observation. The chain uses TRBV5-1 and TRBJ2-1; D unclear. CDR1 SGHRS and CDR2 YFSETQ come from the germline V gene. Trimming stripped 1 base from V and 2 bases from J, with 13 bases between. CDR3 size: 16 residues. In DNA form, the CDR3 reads TGCGCCAGCAGCTTGAGATCTAGGCCCCCCTACAATGAGCAGTTCTTC. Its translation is CASSLRSRPPYNEQFF.

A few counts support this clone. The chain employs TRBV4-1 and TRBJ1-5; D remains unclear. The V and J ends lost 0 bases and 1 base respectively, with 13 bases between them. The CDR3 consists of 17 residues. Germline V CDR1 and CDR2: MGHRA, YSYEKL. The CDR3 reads CASSQDDPSGSNQPQHF. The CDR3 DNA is TGCGCCAGCAGCCAAGATGATCCCTCCGGGAGCAATCAGCCCCAGCATTTT.

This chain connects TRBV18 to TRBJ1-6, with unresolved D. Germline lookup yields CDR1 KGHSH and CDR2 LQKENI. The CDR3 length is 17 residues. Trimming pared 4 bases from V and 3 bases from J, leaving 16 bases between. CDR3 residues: CASSLFQVSNYNSPLHF. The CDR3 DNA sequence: TGTGCCAGCTCACTATTCCAGGTGTCTAACTATAATTCACCCCTCCACTTT.

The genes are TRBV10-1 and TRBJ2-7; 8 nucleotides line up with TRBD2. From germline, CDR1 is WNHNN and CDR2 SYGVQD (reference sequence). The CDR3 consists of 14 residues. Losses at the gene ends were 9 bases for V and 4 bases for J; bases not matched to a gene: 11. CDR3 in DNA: TGCGCCAGGGAAAAGCGGGAGAACTTTTACGAGCAGTACTTC. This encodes CAREKRENFYEQYF.

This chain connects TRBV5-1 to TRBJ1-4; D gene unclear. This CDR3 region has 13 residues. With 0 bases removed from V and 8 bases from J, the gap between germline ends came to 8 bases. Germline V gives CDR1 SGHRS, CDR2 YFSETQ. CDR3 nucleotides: TGCGCCAGCAGCTTGGGAGACTCGGAAAAACTGTTTTTT. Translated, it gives CASSLGDSEKLFF.

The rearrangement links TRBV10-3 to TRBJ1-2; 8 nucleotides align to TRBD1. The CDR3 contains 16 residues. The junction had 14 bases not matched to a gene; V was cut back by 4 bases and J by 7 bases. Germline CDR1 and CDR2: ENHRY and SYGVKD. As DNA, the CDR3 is TGTGCCATCAGTGCATGGGACAGGAAATTCTCTCGTGGCTACACCTTC. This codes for CAISAWDRKFSRGYTF.

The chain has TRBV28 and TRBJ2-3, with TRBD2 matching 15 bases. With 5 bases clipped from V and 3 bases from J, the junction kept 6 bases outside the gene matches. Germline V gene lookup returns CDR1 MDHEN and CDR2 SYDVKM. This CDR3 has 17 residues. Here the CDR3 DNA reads TGTGCCAGCAGTATTCTTGGACTAGCGGGGGGGACAGATACGCAGTATTTT. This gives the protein CASSILGLAGGTDTQYF.

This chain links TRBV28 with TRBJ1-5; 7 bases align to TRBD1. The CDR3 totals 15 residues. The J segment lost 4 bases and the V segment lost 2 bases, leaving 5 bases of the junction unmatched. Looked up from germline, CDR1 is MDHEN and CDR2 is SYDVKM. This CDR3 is CASSLGDRINQPQHF. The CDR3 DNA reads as TGTGCCAGCAGTTTAGGGGACAGAATAAATCAGCCCCAGCATTTT.

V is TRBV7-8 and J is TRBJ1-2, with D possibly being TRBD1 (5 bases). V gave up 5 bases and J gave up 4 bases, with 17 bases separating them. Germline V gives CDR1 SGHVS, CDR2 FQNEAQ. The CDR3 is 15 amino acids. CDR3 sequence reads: CASSRAGRAAYGYTF. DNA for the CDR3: TGTGCCAGCAGCCGAGCGGGCAGGGCAGCCTATGGCTACACCTTC.

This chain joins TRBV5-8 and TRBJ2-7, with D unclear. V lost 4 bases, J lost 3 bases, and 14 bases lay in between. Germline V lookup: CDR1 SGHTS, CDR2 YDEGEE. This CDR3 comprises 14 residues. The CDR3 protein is CASSPTGLSYEQYF. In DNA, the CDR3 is TGTGCCAGCAGCCCGACTGGTCTCAGCTACGAGCAGTACTTC.

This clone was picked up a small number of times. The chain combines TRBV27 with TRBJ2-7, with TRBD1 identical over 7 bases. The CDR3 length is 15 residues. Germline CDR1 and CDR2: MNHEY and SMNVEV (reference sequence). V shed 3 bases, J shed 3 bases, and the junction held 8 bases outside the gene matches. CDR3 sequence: CASSLEPGQNYEQYF. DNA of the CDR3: TGTGCCAGCAGTTTGGAACCGGGACAGAACTACGAGCAGTACTTC.

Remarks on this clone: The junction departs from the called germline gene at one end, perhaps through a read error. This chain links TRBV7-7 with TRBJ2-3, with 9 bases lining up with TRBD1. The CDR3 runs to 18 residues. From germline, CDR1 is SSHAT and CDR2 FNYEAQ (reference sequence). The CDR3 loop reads CASSLSGTGPLSTDTQYF. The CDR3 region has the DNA TGTGCTAGCAGCTTGTCCGGGACAGGGCCGCTTAGCACAGATACGCAGTATTTT.

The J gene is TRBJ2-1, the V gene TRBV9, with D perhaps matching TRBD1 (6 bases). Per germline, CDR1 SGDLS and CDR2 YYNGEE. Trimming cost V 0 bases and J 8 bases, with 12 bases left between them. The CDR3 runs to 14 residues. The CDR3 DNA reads TGTGCCAGCAGCGTAGAAACAGGGCATGATGAGCAGTTCTTC. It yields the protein CASSVETGHDEQFF.

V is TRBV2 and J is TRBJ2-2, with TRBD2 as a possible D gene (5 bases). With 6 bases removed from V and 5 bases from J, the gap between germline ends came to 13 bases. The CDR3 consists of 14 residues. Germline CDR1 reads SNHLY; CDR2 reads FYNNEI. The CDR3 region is CASRRAPGTGELFF. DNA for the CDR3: TGTGCCAGCAGGAGGGCTCCGGGGACCGGGGAGCTGTTTTTT.

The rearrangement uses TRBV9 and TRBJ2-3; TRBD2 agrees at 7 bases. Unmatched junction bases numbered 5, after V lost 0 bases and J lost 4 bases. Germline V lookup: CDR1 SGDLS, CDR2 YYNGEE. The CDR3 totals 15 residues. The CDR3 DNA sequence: TGTGCCAGCAGCGTAGGGGAGGGCCAGGCAGATACGCAGTATTTT. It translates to CASSVGEGQADTQYF.

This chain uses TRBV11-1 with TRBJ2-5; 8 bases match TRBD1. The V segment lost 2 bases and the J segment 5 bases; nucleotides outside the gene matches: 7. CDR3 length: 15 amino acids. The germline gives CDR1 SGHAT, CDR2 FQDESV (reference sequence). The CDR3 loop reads CASSLTGQGDETQYF. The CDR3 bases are TGTGCCAGCAGCTTAACCGGACAGGGCGATGAGACCCAGTACTTC.

CDR3: CASSPNPNQPQHF. The CDR3 nucleotides are TGTGCCAGCAGCCCTAATCCAAATCAGCCCCAGCATTTT. The rearrangement links TRBV7-9 to TRBJ1-5; D gene unclear. Trimming left V 5 bases short and J 4 bases short, with 9 bases between. CDR3 size: 13 residues. Germline CDR1 reads SEHNR; CDR2 reads FQNEAQ (reference sequence).

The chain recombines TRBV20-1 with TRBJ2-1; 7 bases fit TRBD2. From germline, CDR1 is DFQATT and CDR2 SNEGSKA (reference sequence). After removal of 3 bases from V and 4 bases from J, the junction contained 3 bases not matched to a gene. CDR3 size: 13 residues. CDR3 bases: TGCAGTGCTAGTGGCGGGAGATACAATGAGCAGTTCTTC. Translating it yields CSASGGRYNEQFF.

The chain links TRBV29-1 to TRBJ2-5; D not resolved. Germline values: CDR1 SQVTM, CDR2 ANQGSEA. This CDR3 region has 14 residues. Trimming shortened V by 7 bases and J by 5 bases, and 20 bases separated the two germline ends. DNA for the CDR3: TGCAGCGCTAGAGCGACCCTAACGGCTGAGACCCAGTACTTC. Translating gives CSARATLTAETQYF.